The 11 T cell receptor beta chains given below trace back to one sample, sequenced in a study of tumor-infiltrating lymphocytes in primary liver carcinoma (dated by TCRdb to about 2017). Blood RNA was extracted from unsorted whole blood with TRIzol reagent; germline DNA came from the DNeasy Blood & Tissue kit. Sequencer: Illumina HiSeq 2500. Using a constant-region primer and ProtoScript II reverse transcriptase, TCRbeta-specific cDNA was reverse-transcribed from 400 to 550 ng total RNA. Construction of the TCRbeta libraries relied on three nested rounds of multiplex PCR, following a slightly modified ARM-PCR procedure. Multiplex TRBV1-TRBV30 forward primers and a Cbeta reverse primer were used in the first two PCR rounds, each of which was run for around 9 cycles. The raw public data were reprocessed by TCRdb itself: fastp quality trimming at Q25, MiXCR clonotype calling, in-frame beta chains only. Each CDR3 protein appears once, grouped with its most common genes and DNA. This sample comprises about 320,000 distinct CDR3 sequences, 65% of them detected only once. The ten largest clones take up roughly 9% of the sample.

The sample comprised peripheral blood. The receptors come from a man aged 40-49 years with primary liver carcinoma and hepatitis B virus infection.

Notes on this clonotype: A much larger clone is a single base away; this may be a read error. The conserved phenylalanine or tryptophan normally closing the CDR3 is absent here, so this likely arose from a read error. The V call is TRBV14, the J call TRBJ2-1; D might be TRBD1 or TRBD2, each matching 5 bases. The CDR3 runs to 16 residues. The V and J ends lost 3 bases and 2 bases respectively, with 14 bases between them. Germline V gene sequence: CDR1 SGHDN, CDR2 FVKESK. In nucleotides, the CDR3 is TGTGCCAGCAGCCAGTCCTGGGACGGCACCTACAATGAGCAGTTCGTC. This gives the protein CASSQSWDGTYNEQFV.

The sample holds one count of this clonotype. The chain recombines TRBV19 with TRBJ2-1; no firm D call. The CDR3 consists of 11 residues. V shed 6 bases and J shed 3 bases, with 3 bases lying between them. Per the germline V gene, CDR1 is LNHDA and CDR2 is SQIVND (reference sequence). CDR3 DNA: TGTGCCAGTAGGGTCTACAATGAGCAGTTCTTC. As protein: CASRVYNEQFF.

Note on this clonotype: Here the CDR3 omits its conserved ending phenylalanine or tryptophan, so a read error is the likely source. V gene TRBV29-1 combines with J gene TRBJ2-1; D might be TRBD2 (6 bases). The CDR3 is 13 amino acids. Germline V CDR1 and CDR2: SQVTM, ANQGSEA. The CDR3 reads CNTVASEYNEQFL. The CDR3, as DNA: TGCAACACTGTGGCTAGCGAGTACAATGAGCAGTTCCTC.

This clonotype showed up just a few times. This chain connects TRBV30 to TRBJ2-2; D not resolved. The CDR3 spans 14 residues. From germline, CDR1 is GTSNPN and CDR2 SVGIG (reference sequence). V was trimmed by 4 bases and J by 3 bases, leaving 12 bases between them. The CDR3 DNA reads as TGTGCCTGGAAGAGAACATCATACACCGGGGAGCTGTTTTTT. Residues: CAWKRTSYTGELFF.

This sequence joins TRBV4-2 and TRBJ2-7, with TRBD2 matching over 9 bases. This CDR3 region has 16 residues. Germline V lookup: CDR1 LGHNA, CDR2 YNFKEQ. V was clipped by 1 base and J by 1 base; unmatched bases: 5. The CDR3 region is CASSQAASGVSYEQYF. The DNA for the CDR3 is TGTGCCAGCAGCCAAGCGGCTAGCGGGGTTTCCTACGAGCAGTACTTC.

This clonotype has more than one count but fewer than ten. This chain uses TRBV13 with TRBJ2-7; a weak D match, TRBD1 (6 bases). CDR1 PRHDT and CDR2 FYEKMQ come from the germline V gene (reference sequence). V shed 5 bases and J shed 1 base, with 12 bases lying between them. The CDR3 extends over 14 amino acids. This CDR3 is CASSRLDRSYEQYF. The CDR3 bases are TGTGCCAGCAGCCGCCTGGACAGATCCTACGAGCAGTACTTC. Filled out from reference TRBV13 and TRBJ2-7, the complete variable domain reads AAGVIQSPRHLIKEKRETATLKCYPIPRHDTVYWYQQGPGQDPQFLISFYEKMQSDKGSIPDRFSAQQFSDYHSELNMSSLELGDSALYFCASSRLDRSYEQYFGPGTRLTVT.

This chain joins TRBV11-2 and TRBJ2-3; D remains unclear. The CDR3 loop spans 16 amino acids. V was trimmed by 6 bases and J by 0 bases, leaving 16 bases between them. The germline CDR1 and CDR2 sequences are SGHAT and FQNNGV. The CDR3 DNA reads as TGTGCCAGCAGTCAAAACAAAGCGACTAGCACAGATACGCAGTATTTT. Translating gives CASSQNKATSTDTQYF.

Comment on this clonotype: One end of the junction fails to match germline, which may point to a read error. The V call is TRBV5-5, the J call TRBJ2-2; TRBD2 matches at 11 bases. The germline gives CDR1 SGHKS, CDR2 YYEKEE (reference sequence). This CDR3 comprises 16 residues. The CDR3 here is CASSLRLAGNTGGLFF. CDR3 nucleotides: TGTGCCAGCAGCTTGCGACTAGCGGGGAACACCGGGGGGCTGTTTTTT.

V and J are TRBV11-2 and TRBJ2-7, with 9 bases lining up with TRBD2. The CDR3 contains 17 residues. Germline CDR1 reads SGHAT; CDR2 reads FQNNGV. With 5 bases clipped from V and 6 bases from J, the junction kept 17 bases outside the gene matches. The CDR3: CASSPRLAEAARGEQYF. The DNA for the CDR3 is TGTGCCAGCAGCCCCCGACTAGCGGAAGCTGCACGGGGCGAGCAGTACTTC.

CDR3 DNA sequence: TGTGCCAGCAGTGTCGCGGGCCAGTTCGGCTACACCTTC. This gives the protein CASSVAGQFGYTF. The V gene is TRBV28, the J gene TRBJ1-2; the D is unclear. Trimming left V 5 bases short and J 8 bases short, with 15 bases between. The CDR3 covers 13 residues. From germline, CDR1 is MDHEN and CDR2 SYDVKM.

Ten or more counts support this clonotype. The rearrangement links TRBV10-3 to TRBJ2-1; 7 nucleotides line up with TRBD2. The V gene's germline CDR1 is ENHRY and CDR2 SYGVKD. The CDR3 has 15 residues. Trimming removed 3 bases from V and 4 bases from J; junction bases left unmatched: 6. As DNA, the CDR3 is TGTGCCATCAGTGAACGCGGGAGATCGTACAATGAGCAGTTCTTC. This encodes CAISERGRSYNEQFF.